The entry that follows covers one TCR beta chain sequence. The same CDR3 can be traced to other DNA sequences in this sample. The sample belongs to a study of blood T cell repertoires in COVID-19. As for the study in general: T cells, B-cell-depleted T cells, or PBMCs provided the cDNA or gDNA that served as material.

Seattle's enrolled individuals joined amid active infection and were then monitored longitudinally. The ends lost 6 bases at V and 2 bases at J; junction bases unmatched: 2. The CDR3 runs 12 residues. Germline values: CDR1 SQVTM, CDR2 ANQGSEA. The data were produced by immunoSEQ multiplex PCR, yet TCRdb's version contains in-frame clones alone and is incomplete. The table includes just under 350,000 clones, almost 90% detected once. Specimen: peripheral blood. The J gene is TRBJ2-5, the V gene TRBV29-1; 8 nucleotides align to TRBD1. The receptor was isolated from a woman in her sixties or seventies with COVID-19, enrolled during active disease. The CDR3 coding sequence is TGCAGCGTCAACAGGGGGCAAGAGACCCAGTACTTC. Encoded protein: CSVNRGQETQYF.